The 26 T cell receptor beta chains listed next were all sequenced from one sample in a study of T cell repertoires in cytomegalovirus infection (dated by TCRdb to 2018 to 2020). Instrument used: Illumina HiSeq 1500. Clones were called with MiXCR by TCRdb after fastp trimmed the public reads at Q25, and only in-frame beta chains were retained. A single entry per CDR3 protein holds the most common genes and DNA from its merged rows. The sample yields approximately 190,000 distinct CDR3 sequences; 25% to 30% were counted once. Under 35% of the sample rests with the top ten. The sequencing input was PBMCs. These receptors were taken from a human donor in good health (CMV status not recorded). Some clones in this sample may be carry-over from other donors' samples.

This clonotype was recorded at least ten times. CDR3 sequence reads: CASSLFEGDTQYF. CDR3 DNA: TGTGCCAGCAGCTTATTCGAGGGAGATACGCAGTATTTT. V is TRBV7-2 and J is TRBJ2-3; D possibly corresponds to TRBD2 (5 bases). V gave up 2 bases and J gave up 5 bases, with 8 bases separating them. Germline CDR1 and CDR2: SGHTA and FQGNSA. The CDR3 is 13 amino acids.

There are a few counts of this clonotype. This sequence joins TRBV6-2 or TRBV6-3 and TRBJ2-5, with 7 nucleotides matching TRBD2. Per the germline V gene, CDR1 is MNHEY and CDR2 is SVGEGT. After removal of 5 bases from V and 5 bases from J, the junction contained 5 bases not matched to a gene. The length of the CDR3 is 13 residues. This chain's CDR3 is CASSRAGRETQYF. DNA for the CDR3: TGTGCCAGCAGTCGAGCGGGGCGGGAGACCCAGTACTTC.

This clonotype was observed at least ten times. The chain couples TRBV27 to TRBJ2-5; tentatively, D is TRBD2 (6 bases). From germline, CDR1 is MNHEY and CDR2 SMNVEV (reference sequence). Trimming removed 4 bases from V and 5 bases from J, with 14 bases in between. The CDR3 loop spans 14 amino acids. This CDR3 reads CASSWRDSRETQYF. CDR3 DNA: TGTGCCAGCAGTTGGAGGGATTCAAGGGAGACCCAGTACTTC.

This chain links TRBV7-9 with TRBJ1-2; D gene unclear. The germline V gene encodes CDR1 SEHNR and CDR2 FQNEAQ (reference sequence). The ends were cut back, 5 bases at V and 5 bases at J, with 12 bases in the middle. The CDR3 length is 13 residues. CDR3: CASSPTVVYGYTF. CDR3 sequence (DNA): TGTGCCAGCAGCCCTACCGTGGTTTATGGCTACACCTTC.

This clonotype occurred once. The rearrangement links TRBV11-2 to TRBJ1-6, with 7 bases lining up with TRBD1. The CDR3 covers 13 residues. Losses at the gene ends were 4 bases for V and 8 bases for J; bases not matched to a gene: 2. Germline CDR1 SGHAT, CDR2 FQNNGV. CDR3: CASSYGQDSPLHF. CDR3 bases: TGTGCCAGCAGCTACGGACAGGATTCACCCCTCCACTTT.

This clonotype was counted ten times or more. The chain links TRBV7-2 to TRBJ2-3, with D uncertain. Trimming removed 2 bases from V and 2 bases from J, with 5 bases in between. Germline CDR1 and CDR2: SGHTA and FQGNSA. CDR3 length: 13 residues. This chain's CDR3 is CASSLIATDTQYF. For the CDR3, the DNA is TGTGCCAGCAGCTTAATAGCCACAGATACGCAGTATTTT.

V gene TRBV2 combines with J gene TRBJ1-2; D uncertain. The CDR3 is made up of 12 amino acids. The germline V gene has CDR1 SNHLY and CDR2 FYNNEI. V lost 7 bases to trimming and J lost 7 bases, with 13 bases between them. The CDR3 DNA reads as TGTGCCAGCAAGGAGGGAGTGGGTGGCTACACCTTC. Translating it yields CASKEGVGGYTF.

This chain links TRBV5-1 with TRBJ2-1, with 7 positions matching TRBD2. This CDR3 region has 16 residues. CDR1 and CDR2 (germline): SGHRS, YFSETQ. V was pared by 4 bases and J by 0 bases, with 7 bases of the junction left unmatched. The CDR3 nucleotides read TGCGCCAGCAGCCCCCGGCGGGGGAGCTCCTACAATGAGCAGTTCTTC. This codes for CASSPRRGSSYNEQFF.

This clonotype was observed a few times. V is TRBV14 and J is TRBJ1-6; weak D call: TRBD1 (5 bases). Per the germline V gene, CDR1 is SGHDN and CDR2 is FVKESK. The V end was cut by 3 bases, the J end by 9 bases, with 9 bases between. This CDR3 comprises 13 residues. The CDR3 region is CASSQARVSPLHF. CDR3 coding DNA: TGTGCCAGCAGCCAGGCCAGGGTTTCACCCCTCCACTTT.

This clonotype has just a few counts. The chain carries TRBV18 and TRBJ1-1, with TRBD1 matching over 7 bases. J gave up 5 bases and V 2 bases, and 11 bases lay outside the gene matches. Germline V gives CDR1 KGHSH, CDR2 LQKENI. The CDR3 is made up of 16 amino acids. CDR3 DNA: TGTGCCAGCTCACCATCAATCACAGGGGTTGGAACTGAAGCTTTCTTT. It specifies CASSPSITGVGTEAFF.

Only a few counts were recorded for this clonotype. This chain connects TRBV12-3 or TRBV12-4 to TRBJ1-2; no firm D call. The CDR3 is 13 residues long. The V end was cut by 7 bases, the J end by 8 bases, with 17 bases between. The CDR3 loop reads CASTIAAGGGYTF. CDR3 nucleotides: TGTGCCAGCACCATTGCGGCAGGCGGAGGCTACACCTTC.

Note on this clonotype: This may stem from a read error, because a much larger clone lies one nucleotide away. The chain's CDR3 is CASCFTLDTLNTEAFF. The CDR3 DNA is TGTGCCAGCTGTTTTACCCTGGACACTTTGAACACTGAAGCTTTCTTT. The chain uses TRBV6-2 or TRBV6-3 and TRBJ1-1; tentative D call: TRBD1 (5 bases). Per the germline V gene, CDR1 is MNHEY and CDR2 is SVGEGT. The CDR3 has 16 amino acids. V was cut by 8 bases and J by 0 bases, with 19 bases left in between.

Only a few counts were recorded for this clonotype. This chain joins TRBV29-1 and TRBJ1-1; D is undetermined. Between the trimmed V and J ends, which lost 7 bases and 1 base, there was a span of 10 bases. The CDR3 contains 12 residues. Germline lookup yields CDR1 SQVTM and CDR2 ANQGSEA. The CDR3 loop reads CSAASGNTEAFF. DNA of the CDR3: TGCAGCGCCGCTTCTGGGAACACTGAAGCTTTCTTT. The full variable domain, completed using reference TRBV29-1 and TRBJ1-1, is SAVISQKPSRDICQRGTSLTIQCQVDSQVTMMFWYRQQPGQSLTLIATANQGSEATYESGFVIDKFPISRPNLTFSTLTVSNMSPEDSSIYLCSAASGNTEAFFGQGTRLTVV.

The V gene is TRBV7-8, the J gene TRBJ2-5; TRBD1 matches 9 bases. Germline-derived CDR1 and CDR2 are SGHVS and FQNEAQ. J gave up 5 bases and V 5 bases, and 12 bases lay outside the gene matches. The CDR3 spans 16 residues. DNA of the CDR3: TGTGCCAGCAGCCTGCGCCGGGACAGGGTTTTGGAGACCCAGTACTTC. Its translation is CASSLRRDRVLETQYF.

The V and J genes are TRBV20-1 and TRBJ1-1; 9 bases match TRBD1. Per the germline V gene, CDR1 is DFQATT and CDR2 is SNEGSKA (reference sequence). The V and J ends lost 6 bases and 4 bases, in that order; junction bases with no gene match: 6. The CDR3 length is 13 residues. In nucleotides, the CDR3 is TGCAGTGCGATACGGGACAGGGCCACTGAAGCTTTCTTT. This translates into CSAIRDRATEAFF.

This clonotype showed up just a few times. CDR3 coding DNA: TGTGCCAGCAGCCTTCAAGCCGGGGGACACAAGTCGGACACAGATACGCAGTATTTT. Its protein product is CASSLQAGGHKSDTDTQYF. The chain links TRBV14 to TRBJ2-3; the D gene could be TRBD1 or TRBD2 (6 bases each). Trimming cost V 4 bases and J 2 bases, with 25 bases left between them. CDR3 length: 19 amino acids. Germline CDR1 SGHDN, CDR2 FVKESK.

Turning to this clonotype: This may stem from a read error, because a much larger clone lies one nucleotide away. This rearrangement joins TRBV7-2 to TRBJ2-1; no reliable D call. The V end was cut by 7 bases, the J end by 4 bases, with 8 bases between. The CDR3 runs to 12 residues. CDR1 and CDR2 (germline): SGHTA, FQGNSA. This CDR3 reads CASNYVYNEQFF. CDR3 sequence (DNA): TGTGCCAGCAACTACGTTTACAATGAGCAGTTCTTC.

The J gene is TRBJ2-2, the V gene TRBV19, with 10 bases that match TRBD2. CDR3 length equals 19 residues. V trimming: 6 bases; J trimming: 1 base; junction bases outside the gene matches: 14. Germline CDR1 is LNHDA and CDR2 is SQIVND (reference sequence). CDR3 DNA: TGTGCCAGTAGCGCCCGACTAGCGGGCCCCCTGGGGAACACCGGGGAGCTGTTTTTT. It yields the protein CASSARLAGPLGNTGELFF.

This clonotype was counted at least ten times. The chain links TRBV7-8 to TRBJ1-2, with D hard to call. The CDR3 is 14 residues long. Germline CDR1 and CDR2: SGHVS and FQNEAQ. The V and J ends lost 3 bases and 2 bases respectively, with 10 bases between them. In nucleotides, the CDR3 is TGTGCCAGCAGCTTCTCGCGGGGAAACTATGGCTACACCTTC. It is translated as CASSFSRGNYGYTF.

This clonotype was seen more than once but under ten times. The chain has TRBV5-1 and TRBJ2-3, with D unclear. The CDR3 extends over 14 amino acids. V was pared by 0 bases and J by 2 bases, with 7 bases between. The germline gives CDR1 SGHRS, CDR2 YFSETQ. The CDR3 sequence is CASSLELYTDTQYF. The DNA for the CDR3 is TGCGCCAGCAGCTTGGAACTTTACACAGATACGCAGTATTTT.

This clonotype has a handful of counts. The rearrangement uses TRBV15 and TRBJ1-5, with TRBD1 as a possible D gene (5 bases). CDR1 LNHNV and CDR2 YYDKDF come from the germline V gene (reference sequence). This CDR3 contains 14 residues. Trimming pared 5 bases from V and 0 bases from J, leaving 8 bases between. Written as DNA, the CDR3 is TGTGCCACCAGCGGAGGGACTAGCAATCAGCCCCAGCATTTT. It specifies CATSGGTSNQPQHF.

DNA for the CDR3: TGTGCCATCAGTGAGTCCGGGGACAGGGGACTTCGGGGCTACACCTTC. Amino acid sequence: CAISESGDRGLRGYTF. The chain employs TRBV10-3 and TRBJ1-2, with 10 nucleotides matching TRBD1. Per the germline V gene, CDR1 is ENHRY and CDR2 is SYGVKD. The CDR3 length is 16 residues. V trimming: 0 bases; J trimming: 8 bases; junction bases outside the gene matches: 9.

The V gene is TRBV10-3, the J gene TRBJ2-7; D may be TRBD2 (6 bases). Germline V gene sequence: CDR1 ENHRY, CDR2 SYGVKD. Trimming shortened V by 6 bases and J by 3 bases, and 9 bases separated the two germline ends. The CDR3 has 12 residues. The CDR3 reads CAIRGTGYEQYF. The CDR3 coding sequence is TGTGCCATCAGGGGGACTGGCTACGAGCAGTACTTC.

The V call is TRBV11-2, the J call TRBJ1-1, with 11 bases identical to TRBD1. The CDR3 extends over 19 amino acids. CDR1 SGHAT and CDR2 FQNNGV come from the germline V gene. Trimming cost V 4 bases and J 1 base; bases outside gene matches: 14. The CDR3 loop reads CASSSRKARTGGWNTEAFF. The DNA of the CDR3 is TGTGCCAGCAGCTCCCGTAAGGCCCGGACAGGGGGCTGGAACACTGAAGCTTTCTTT.

The CDR3 DNA is TGTGCCAGCGGTCGAAAAGGGGATACTGAAGCTTTCTTT. It specifies CASGRKGDTEAFF. V gene TRBV27 combines with J gene TRBJ1-1; possible D gene TRBD1, 5 bases. Trimming took 8 bases from V and 5 from J, leaving 15 bases between them. There are 13 residues in the CDR3. Germline V gene data show CDR1 as MNHEY and CDR2 as SMNVEV (reference sequence).

The chain employs TRBV6-2 or TRBV6-3 and TRBJ2-3, with TRBD2 matching over 7 bases. Germline loops: CDR1 MNHEY, CDR2 SVGEGT. CDR3 length: 16 residues. V was pared by 0 bases and J by 2 bases, with 5 bases of the junction left unmatched. The CDR3 reads CASSYSLRGNTDTQYF. The DNA for the CDR3 is TGTGCCAGCAGTTACTCTCTGCGGGGGAACACAGATACGCAGTATTTT.